A single sample is the source of the 29 T cell receptor beta chains below, sequenced in a study of OX40 agonist ivuxolimab in advanced cancers. Measured with immunoSEQ multiplex PCR; TCRdb has only the in-frame clones, and not every one. The table shows some 96,000 clones, with roughly 80% occurring only once. The material sequenced was CD4+ or CD8+ T cells sorted from blood, taken in a trial of the OX40 agonist ivuxolimab. The receptors come from an adult with an advanced solid tumor such as melanoma, head and neck, liver or kidney cancer.

CDR3 amino acids: CASSFADTQYF. Here the CDR3 DNA reads TGTGCCAGCAGCTTCGCAGATACGCAGTATTTT. The chain couples TRBV9 to TRBJ2-3, with no clear D. V was cut by 4 bases and J by 4 bases, with 4 bases left in between. In germline, CDR1 is SGDLS, CDR2 YYNGEE. This CDR3 comprises 11 residues.

This rearrangement joins TRBV6-1 to TRBJ2-7; D might be TRBD1 (6 bases). The germline V and J ends were trimmed by 7 bases and 7 bases, with 20 bases remaining between them. Per the germline V gene, CDR1 is MNHNS and CDR2 is SASEGT. This CDR3 is built from 14 residues. CDR3 bases: TGTGCCAGCAAGAACCCAGGGGCCCAGCGGGAGCAGTACTTC. It translates to CASKNPGAQREQYF.

The chain couples TRBV4-3 to TRBJ2-1; tentative D call: TRBD1 (6 bases). CDR3 size: 16 residues. CDR1 and CDR2 (germline): LGHNA, YSLEER. Trimming left V 1 base short and J 3 bases short, with 13 bases between. CDR3 in amino acids: CASSQGRDTFYNEQFF. CDR3 sequence (DNA): TGCGCCAGCAGCCAAGGTCGGGACACCTTCTACAATGAGCAGTTCTTC.

V usage is TRBV15 and J usage is TRBJ2-7, with 9 bases that match TRBD1. The V gene's germline CDR1 is LNHNV and CDR2 YYDKDF (reference sequence). The J segment lost 4 bases and the V segment lost 1 base, leaving 2 bases of the junction unmatched. The CDR3 covers 14 residues. The CDR3 loop is CATSRGGTGYEQYF. The CDR3 region has the DNA TGTGCCACCAGCAGAGGAGGGACAGGGTACGAGCAGTACTTC.

The chain is built from TRBV11-2 and TRBJ2-1; perhaps TRBD2 as D (6 bases). V was pared by 5 bases and J by 6 bases, with 17 bases between. CDR1 SGHAT and CDR2 FQNNGV come from the germline V gene. The CDR3 sequence is 15 residues long. In nucleotides, the CDR3 is TGTGCCAGCAGCCGGTGGGCGGGGAGTTCCAATGAGCAGTTCTTC. It translates to CASSRWAGSSNEQFF.

This clone was detected only once. CDR3 sequence: CASSLRNEQYF. The CDR3 DNA sequence: TGTGCCAGCAGCTTGAGGAACGAGCAGTACTTC. This chain joins TRBV5-6 and TRBJ2-7, with unresolved D. V lost 1 base to trimming and J lost 5 bases, with 4 bases between them. CDR3 length: 11 residues. From germline, CDR1 is SGHDT and CDR2 YYEEEE.

The chain carries TRBV6-1 and TRBJ1-2; D is uncertain. This CDR3 comprises 14 residues. Per the germline V gene, CDR1 is MNHNS and CDR2 is SASEGT. Deletions cut 7 bases from V and 8 bases from J, with 20 bases between. For the CDR3, the DNA is TGTGCCAGCACCCCTGGAGGAGTTTCGGGCGGCTACACCTTC. Translated, it gives CASTPGGVSGGYTF.

The rearrangement links TRBV18 to TRBJ1-1; a possible D gene is TRBD1 (6 bases). Trimming shortened V by 2 bases and J by 2 bases, and 12 bases separated the two germline ends. In germline, CDR1 is KGHSH, CDR2 LQKENI. There are 15 residues in the CDR3. The DNA for the CDR3 is TGTGCCAGCTCACCAAGTAAACAGGGCAACACTGAAGCTTTCTTT. Amino acid sequence: CASSPSKQGNTEAFF.

This clone was seen repeatedly, ten times or more. The genes are TRBV7-2 and TRBJ1-3; D might be TRBD1 (5 bases). CDR1 SGHTA and CDR2 FQGNSA come from the germline V gene. V lost 3 bases and J 1 base, leaving 13 bases between the germline ends. CDR3 length: 16 amino acids. CDR3 sequence reads: CASSFGTAASGNTIYF. The CDR3 DNA follows: TGTGCCAGCAGCTTCGGGACCGCTGCATCTGGAAACACCATATATTTT.

The CDR3 nucleotides are TGCGCCAGCAGCTTGGTTTTGGGGCAACTGGGTGGCTACACCTTC. Translating gives CASSLVLGQLGGYTF. The J gene is TRBJ1-2, the V gene TRBV5-1, with TRBD1 as a possible D gene (5 bases). The CDR3 is 15 amino acids. Per the germline V gene, CDR1 is SGHRS and CDR2 is YFSETQ. The ends were cut back, 0 bases at V and 7 bases at J, with 16 bases in the middle.

The chain links TRBV2 to TRBJ1-2; D gene ambiguous. The CDR3 is 14 residues long. CDR1 is SNHLY, CDR2 FYNNEI, per germline. V lost 3 bases and J lost 4, with 12 bases in between. CDR3 DNA: TGTGCCAGCAGTGAGGTTGCAGAGGGCTATGGCTACACCTTC. Translating it yields CASSEVAEGYGYTF.

This clone was seen a single time. This chain links TRBV5-1 with TRBJ1-4; D gene unclear. The CDR3 is made up of 15 amino acids. Trimming left V 0 bases short and J 6 bases short, with 12 bases between. Germline V lookup: CDR1 SGHRS, CDR2 YFSETQ. For the CDR3, the DNA is TGCGCCAGCAGCTTGGTTGGTGACGTCGATGAAAAACTGTTTTTT. Translating gives CASSLVGDVDEKLFF.

The chain has TRBV28 and TRBJ1-3; no definite D call. The germline V and J ends were trimmed by 6 bases and 8 bases, with 14 bases remaining between them. The CDR3 totals 13 residues. Germline V lookup: CDR1 MDHEN, CDR2 SYDVKM. In DNA form, the CDR3 reads TGTGCCAGCAGCCGTACCCGTCGGGACACCATATATTTT. The encoded protein is CASSRTRRDTIYF.

This clone was recorded only once. The chain combines TRBV28 with TRBJ2-1; no firm D call. V was trimmed by 5 bases and J by 0 bases, leaving 8 bases between them. CDR1 is MDHEN and CDR2 is SYDVKM in the germline V gene. CDR3 size: 14 residues. In DNA, the CDR3 is TGTGCCAGCAGTCCCCCTCGCTCCTACAATGAGCAGTTCTTC. Translating gives CASSPPRSYNEQFF.

This chain links TRBV13 with TRBJ2-5, with D uncertain. Germline CDR1 PRHDT, CDR2 FYEKMQ (reference sequence). The CDR3 has 14 amino acids. V was pared by 3 bases and J by 1 base, with 9 bases between. Written as DNA, the CDR3 is TGTGCCAGCAGCTTTCGGGCAGTCCAAGAGACCCAGTACTTC. This gives the protein CASSFRAVQETQYF.

The chain combines TRBV5-5 with TRBJ1-6; D unresolved. Looked up from germline, CDR1 is SGHKS and CDR2 is YYEKEE (reference sequence). Trimming shortened V by 2 bases and J by 7 bases, and 16 bases separated the two germline ends. The CDR3 consists of 16 residues. The CDR3 DNA sequence: TGTGCCAGCAGCTTTAGTGTCCCCCAGCCAAATTCACCCCTCCACTTT. Protein: CASSFSVPQPNSPLHF.

This rearrangement joins TRBV19 to TRBJ2-5, with D possibly being TRBD1 (5 bases). From germline, CDR1 is LNHDA and CDR2 SQIVND (reference sequence). Trimming cost V 4 bases and J 5 bases, with 14 bases left between them. This CDR3 contains 14 residues. The CDR3 sequence is CASSKQVRWETQYF. CDR3 bases: TGTGCCAGTAGTAAACAGGTTAGGTGGGAGACCCAGTACTTC.

This CDR3 reads CASGYRGATNEKLFF. Written as DNA, the CDR3 is TGTGCCAGCGGGTACAGGGGGGCAACTAATGAAAAACTGTTTTTT. The chain couples TRBV5-4 to TRBJ1-4, with 8 bases that match TRBD1. The junction had 5 bases not matched to a gene; V was cut back by 7 bases and J by 0 bases. The CDR3 extends over 15 amino acids. CDR1 is SGHNT and CDR2 is YYREEE in the germline V gene (reference sequence). Complete variable domain (other parts from reference TRBV5-4 and TRBJ1-4): ETGVTQSPTHLIKTRGQQVTLRCSSQSGHNTVSWYQQALGQGPQFIFQYYREEENGRGNFPPRFSGLQFPNYSSELNVNALELDDSALYLCASGYRGATNEKLFFGSGTQLSVL.

V usage is TRBV5-6 and J usage is TRBJ1-2; D gene ambiguous. The germline CDR1 and CDR2 sequences are SGHDT and YYEEEE. Deletions cut 4 bases from V and 7 bases from J, with 17 bases between. CDR3 length: 14 amino acids. CDR3 in amino acids: CASSKIEGSGGYTF. DNA of the CDR3: TGTGCCAGCAGCAAAATTGAAGGTTCTGGTGGCTACACCTTC.

The rearrangement links TRBV11-2 to TRBJ2-5; TRBD2 matches 9 bases. Germline CDR1 is SGHAT and CDR2 is FQNNGV. The CDR3 loop spans 15 amino acids. Unmatched junction bases numbered 9, after V lost 4 bases and J lost 6 bases. The CDR3 nucleotides read TGTGCCAGCAGCTCCTCCCAGCGGGGGGTAAAGACCCAGTACTTC. It specifies CASSSSQRGVKTQYF.

This sequence joins TRBV28 and TRBJ2-5; 8 bases align to TRBD1. Near its end, the DNA agrees better with TRBJ2-7, so the J call may be wrong. Germline values: CDR1 MDHEN, CDR2 SYDVKM. The CDR3 has 18 amino acids. The CDR3: CASLPPGGAYRSTYEQYF. CDR3 sequence (DNA): TGTGCCAGCCTACCGCCAGGGGGCGCCTACCGGTCCACCTACGAGCAGTACTTC.

The chain combines TRBV10-3 with TRBJ2-7; 7 bases are shared with TRBD2. After removal of 2 bases from V and 6 bases from J, the junction contained 13 bases not matched to a gene. The CDR3 has 16 residues. Germline V gene lookup returns CDR1 ENHRY and CDR2 SYGVKD. In DNA, the CDR3 is TGTGCCATCAGTGAGCGGTCCAGCGGGACTGGGGGCGAGCAGTACTTC. Translated, it gives CAISERSSGTGGEQYF.

This rearrangement joins TRBV29-1 to TRBJ1-1; D not resolved. CDR1 and CDR2 from the germline V gene are SQVTM and ANQGSEA. Trimming left V 4 bases short and J 7 bases short, with 7 bases between. The CDR3 is 10 residues long. This chain's CDR3 is CSVGGYEAFF. The CDR3 nucleotides read TGCAGCGTTGGGGGATATGAAGCTTTCTTT.

The chain combines TRBV7-2 with TRBJ1-1; D remains ambiguous. This CDR3 is 15 amino acids long. Between the trimmed V and J ends, which lost 1 base and 0 bases, there was a span of 9 bases. Per the germline V gene, CDR1 is SGHTA and CDR2 is FQGNSA. The CDR3 nucleotides are TGTGCCAGCAGCTTAGAGTTTGTGTTGAACACTGAAGCTTTCTTT. Encoded protein: CASSLEFVLNTEAFF. The full variable domain, completed using reference TRBV7-2 and TRBJ1-1, is GAGVSQSPSNKVTEKGKDVELRCDPISGHTALYWYRQSLGQGLEFLIYFQGNSAPDKSGLPSDRFSAERTGGSVSTLTIQRTQQEDSAVYLCASSLEFVLNTEAFFGQGTRLTVV.

The J gene is TRBJ1-5, the V gene TRBV7-8; no clear D. The germline V gene has CDR1 SGHVS and CDR2 FQNEAQ. This CDR3 is 13 amino acids long. V was cut by 7 bases and J by 1 base, with 8 bases left in between. CDR3 amino acids: CASTHDSNQPQHF. CDR3 bases: TGTGCCAGCACCCACGACAGCAATCAGCCCCAGCATTTT. Full variable domain (outside the CDR3, taken from reference TRBV7-8 and TRBJ1-5): GAGVSQSPRYKVAKRGQDVALRCDPISGHVSLFWYQQALGQGPEFLTYFQNEAQLDKSGLPSDRFFAERPEGSVSTLKIQRTQQEDSAVYLCASTHDSNQPQHFGDGTRLSIL.

The rearrangement links TRBV7-3 to TRBJ2-3; D perhaps matches TRBD1 (5 bases). CDR1 and CDR2 (germline): SGHTA, FQGTGA. Trimming removed 6 bases from V and 5 bases from J, with 15 bases in between. The CDR3 loop spans 14 amino acids. The CDR3 DNA follows: TGTGCCAGCAGTCTTCAGGGTTTGGAAGATACGCAGTATTTT. Its translation is CASSLQGLEDTQYF.

J is TRBJ2-5 and V is TRBV5-1, with TRBD2 matching 7 bases. Looked up from germline, CDR1 is SGHRS and CDR2 is YFSETQ. CDR3 length: 16 amino acids. J gave up 5 bases and V 3 bases, and 13 bases lay outside the gene matches. The CDR3 DNA is TGCGCCAGCAGCTCAAACCTGGGGAGCGGGGCTGAGACCCAGTACTTC. Protein sequence: CASSSNLGSGAETQYF. The whole variable domain, filled in from reference TRBV5-1 and TRBJ2-5, reads KAGVTQTPRYLIKTRGQQVTLSCSPISGHRSVSWYQQTPGQGLQFLFEYFSETQRNKGNFPGRFSGRQFSNSRSEMNVSTLELGDSALYLCASSSNLGSGAETQYFGPGTRLLVL.

The gene calls are TRBV21-1 and TRBJ1-6; the table gives TRBD1 as D, unverified against the DNA. TRBV21-1 is described as a pseudogene. The CDR3 has 17 amino acids. CDR3 protein: CASSKVRESRGDSPLHF. CDR3 in DNA: TGTGCCAGCAGCAAAGTCCGCGAGTCCAGGGGGGATTCACCCCTCCACTTT.

V gene TRBV5-4 combines with J gene TRBJ2-3; D possibly corresponds to TRBD1 (6 bases). The CDR3 spans 15 residues. V lost 0 bases and J lost 3, with 11 bases in between. Germline CDR1 and CDR2: SGHNT and YYREEE (reference sequence). The CDR3 is CASSLVLQGTDTQYF. Written as DNA, the CDR3 is TGTGCCAGCAGCTTGGTTCTCCAGGGGACAGATACGCAGTATTTT.